The 22 T cell receptor beta chains below all came from one sample that was sequenced in a study of human T cells and chemical hapten exposure. TCRdb used MiXCR to reprocess the RACE reads, holding one entry per CDR3 protein. The table shows under 450,000 distinct CDR3 sequences, with more than 4.5% occurring only once. The time point here: patch test 1, 2 weeks after DPC sensitization. The treatment: therapeutic diphenylcyclopropenone sensitization with weekly scalp DPC. This specimen consisted of whole blood, obtained in connection with sensitization to the hapten diphenylcyclopropenone (DPC). The receptors stem from a woman in her forties or fifties with alopecia areata. Some clones in this sample may be carry-over from other donors' samples.

This clonotype occurred many times. The chain has TRBV7-9 and TRBJ2-1; 11 bases fit TRBD2. This CDR3 is 15 amino acids long. Germline V gene data show CDR1 as SEHNR and CDR2 as FQNEAQ (reference sequence). J was trimmed by 12 bases and V by 5 bases; bases with no gene match: 12. The DNA of the CDR3 is TGTGCCAGCAGCCCTTCGGGACTAGCGGCCTTAGGGCAGTTCTTC. This codes for CASSPSGLAALGQFF.

This clonotype was counted between two and nine times. This sequence joins TRBV20-1 and TRBJ2-1, with TRBD2 identical over 8 bases. CDR1 and CDR2 (germline): DFQATT, SNEGSKA (reference sequence). This CDR3 region has 14 residues. V was pared by 3 bases and J by 8 bases, with 9 bases of the junction left unmatched. DNA of the CDR3: TGCAGTGCTAGTAATGCGGGAGGCCTCGATGAGCAGTTCTTC. It codes for CSASNAGGLDEQFF.

The chain combines TRBV7-3 with TRBJ2-5, with 14 nucleotides matching TRBD2. In germline, CDR1 is SGHTA, CDR2 FQGTGA. The CDR3 is 16 amino acids. V lost 6 bases to trimming and J lost 1 base; unmatched junction nucleotides: 4. CDR3 residues: CASSRGTSGGQETQYF. The CDR3 DNA sequence: TGTGCCAGCAGTCGTGGGACTAGCGGGGGCCAAGAGACCCAGTACTTC.

This clonotype was found many times. The chain is built from TRBV7-8 and TRBJ2-3; D remains unclear. Trimming pared 4 bases from V and 7 bases from J, leaving 9 bases between. CDR3 length: 12 residues. CDR1 is SGHVS, CDR2 FQNEAQ, per germline. CDR3 nucleotides: TGTGCCAGCAGCTCGGAATTAAATACGCAGTATTTT. Its protein is CASSSELNTQYF.

The gene calls are TRBV12-3 or TRBV12-4 and TRBJ2-1, with D possibly TRBD2 on 5 matching bases. The ends were cut back, 6 bases at V and 0 bases at J, with 27 bases in the middle. There are 20 residues in the CDR3. This chain's CDR3 is CASSTPESSVRSSSYNEQFF. CDR3 coding DNA: TGTGCCAGCAGCACCCCGGAGAGTAGCGTTAGAAGTAGCTCCTACAATGAGCAGTTCTTC.

This clonotype has only a few counts. The chain joins TRBV7-2 to TRBJ2-7; D is uncertain. The V end was cut by 5 bases, the J end by 3 bases, with 11 bases between. CDR3 length: 13 residues. Germline CDR1 SGHTA, CDR2 FQGNSA. The DNA of the CDR3 is TGTGCCAGCAGCCCCGAGAGCGTCTACGAGCAGTACTTC. It translates to CASSPESVYEQYF.

The table lists this clonotype with many counts. The V and J genes are TRBV4-1 and TRBJ1-4; no firm D call. V was pared by 0 bases and J by 0 bases, with 8 bases between. This CDR3 spans 16 amino acids. CDR1 is MGHRA, CDR2 YSYEKL, per germline. CDR3 sequence: CASSQDPPATNEKLFF. The CDR3 DNA is TGCGCCAGCAGCCAAGATCCCCCCGCAACTAATGAAAAACTGTTTTTT.

The chain joins TRBV6-5 to TRBJ2-1; tentatively, D is TRBD1 (6 bases). CDR3 length equals 14 residues. V was clipped by 8 bases and J by 5 bases, with 16 bases between them. Germline CDR1 is MNHEY and CDR2 is SVGAGI. The CDR3 is CASQGLVGDNEQFF. CDR3 DNA sequence: TGTGCCAGCCAGGGGCTAGTTGGGGACAATGAGCAGTTCTTC.

This clonotype came up a few times. The chain combines TRBV5-6 with TRBJ1-1; the D gene is possibly TRBD1 (5 bases). Looked up from germline, CDR1 is SGHDT and CDR2 is YYEEEE. The CDR3 totals 15 residues. V lost 3 bases to trimming and J lost 4 bases, with 16 bases between them. The CDR3 DNA reads TGTGCCAGCAGCTCCGGCGGAGACAGTAGCACTGAAGCTTTCTTT. It translates to CASSSGGDSSTEAFF.

In its sample, this clonotype was seen many times. The chain recombines TRBV4-2 with TRBJ2-1; 7 nucleotides line up with TRBD2. This CDR3 is built from 15 residues. The germline gives CDR1 LGHNA, CDR2 YNFKEQ. Germline trimming cut 4 bases from V and 8 bases from J; bases unmatched to any gene: 11. CDR3: CASSLSRAGADEQFF. The CDR3 nucleotides are TGTGCCAGCAGCCTTTCTAGGGCGGGAGCTGATGAGCAGTTCTTC.

The sample holds many counts of this clonotype. This chain uses TRBV18 with TRBJ1-1; D remains ambiguous. The CDR3 spans 16 residues. Trimming stripped 3 bases from V and 5 bases from J, with 19 bases between. Germline V gene data show CDR1 as KGHSH and CDR2 as LQKENI. The DNA for the CDR3 is TGTGCCAGCTCACCCTGGGTTAATTCGGTGAGGACTGAAGCTTTCTTT. This sequence encodes CASSPWVNSVRTEAFF.

The chain employs TRBV12-3 or TRBV12-4 and TRBJ2-7, with 8 nucleotides matching TRBD2. V shed 6 bases, J shed 2 bases, and the junction held 6 bases outside the gene matches. CDR3 length: 14 residues. CDR3 DNA sequence: TGTGCCAGCAGGACCGGGACTAGGACCTACGAGCAGTACTTC. Its translation: CASRTGTRTYEQYF.

In its sample, this clonotype was seen a few times. The J gene is TRBJ1-1, the V gene TRBV27; weak D call: TRBD1 (5 bases). Per the germline V gene, CDR1 is MNHEY and CDR2 is SMNVEV (reference sequence). V was cut by 3 bases and J by 12 bases, with 17 bases left in between. The length of the CDR3 is 13 residues. This CDR3 reads CASSFPGGGRSFF. The CDR3 DNA reads as TGTGCCAGCAGTTTCCCGGGGGGTGGGCGGTCTTTCTTT.

This clonotype was detected ten times or more. The genes are TRBV20-1 and TRBJ2-3, with 11 bases lining up with TRBD2. V shed 4 bases, J shed 3 bases, and the junction held 6 bases outside the gene matches. Germline V gene data show CDR1 as DFQATT and CDR2 as SNEGSKA (reference sequence). The CDR3 has 15 amino acids. DNA of the CDR3: TGCAGTGCTAATGTGGCTAGCGGGAGGACAGATACGCAGTATTTT. Residues: CSANVASGRTDTQYF.

This clonotype has more than one count but fewer than ten. The J gene is TRBJ1-2, the V gene TRBV20-1; possibly TRBD1 for D (5 bases). This CDR3 is 11 amino acids long. Germline CDR1 DFQATT, CDR2 SNEGSKA (reference sequence). Trimming removed 0 bases from V and 8 bases from J, with 7 bases in between. This chain's CDR3 is CSAREGDGYTF. The DNA for the CDR3 is TGCAGTGCTAGAGAGGGGGACGGCTACACCTTC.

The rearrangement uses TRBV7-6 and TRBJ2-1; 11 nucleotides align to TRBD2. This CDR3 is built from 15 residues. Trimming cost V 5 bases and J 6 bases; bases outside gene matches: 6. The germline V gene has CDR1 SGHVS and CDR2 FNYEAQ. The DNA for the CDR3 is TGTGCCAGCAGCCCCCTAGCGGGGGGAGGCAATGAGCAGTTCTTC. As protein: CASSPLAGGGNEQFF.

Ten or more counts support this clonotype. The chain combines TRBV28 with TRBJ2-7; TRBD1 aligns across 11 bases. Germline V gene lookup returns CDR1 MDHEN and CDR2 SYDVKM. V dropped 8 bases and J dropped 2; count of bases not matched to a gene: 2. This CDR3 region has 13 residues. The CDR3 nucleotides read TGTGCCAGCGGACAGGGGGCGACCTACGAGCAGTACTTC. Amino acid sequence: CASGQGATYEQYF.

Many counts were recorded for this clonotype. The chain couples TRBV5-1 to TRBJ2-7, with 7 nucleotides matching TRBD1. Germline CDR1 reads SGHRS; CDR2 reads YFSETQ. This CDR3 contains 13 residues. The trim removed 2 bases at V and 4 bases at J, leaving 3 bases unmatched. As DNA, the CDR3 is TGCGCCAGCAGCTTCGCCAGGGGGTACGAGCAGTACTTC. Encoded protein: CASSFARGYEQYF.

The chain recombines TRBV11-2 with TRBJ2-7; 7 nucleotides line up with TRBD2. CDR1 and CDR2 (germline): SGHAT, FQNNGV. The V gene end was trimmed by 3 bases and the J gene end by 3 bases; junction bases not matched to a gene: 5. The length of the CDR3 is 14 residues. CDR3 protein: CASSFVSGNYEQYF. In DNA, the CDR3 is TGTGCCAGCAGCTTTGTCAGCGGGAACTACGAGCAGTACTTC. The variable domain in full, with the rest retrieved from reference TRBV11-2 and TRBJ2-7, is EAGVAQSPRYKIIEKRQSVAFWCNPISGHATLYWYQQILGQGPKLLIQFQNNGVVDDSQLPKDRFSAERLKGVDSTLKIQPAKLEDSAVYLCASSFVSGNYEQYFGPGTRLTVT.

The V and J genes are TRBV7-2 and TRBJ2-1; D is ambiguous. Trimming cost V 5 bases and J 8 bases, with 22 bases left between them. This CDR3 region has 16 residues. CDR1 is SGHTA, CDR2 FQGNSA, per germline. CDR3 amino acids: CASSLRVLGITDEQFF. CDR3 in DNA: TGTGCCAGCAGCCTCCGGGTCCTGGGGATTACTGATGAGCAGTTCTTC.

This clonotype was recorded a few times. The V and J genes are TRBV5-1 and TRBJ1-2, with D unresolved. Trimming pared 0 bases from V and 4 bases from J, leaving 10 bases between. The germline gives CDR1 SGHRS, CDR2 YFSETQ. The CDR3 spans 14 residues. CDR3 nucleotides: TGCGCCAGCAGCTTGGACCGGGAGACCTATGGCTACACCTTC. It is translated as CASSLDRETYGYTF.

Many counts were recorded for this clonotype. This chain links TRBV20-1 with TRBJ1-3, with D perhaps matching TRBD1 (5 bases). Trimming cost V 3 bases and J 2 bases, with 8 bases left between them. CDR1 and CDR2 from the germline V gene are DFQATT and SNEGSKA (reference sequence). The CDR3 runs 13 residues. CDR3 protein: CSARTVTGNTIYF. CDR3 nucleotides: TGCAGTGCTAGGACAGTTACTGGAAACACCATATATTTT.